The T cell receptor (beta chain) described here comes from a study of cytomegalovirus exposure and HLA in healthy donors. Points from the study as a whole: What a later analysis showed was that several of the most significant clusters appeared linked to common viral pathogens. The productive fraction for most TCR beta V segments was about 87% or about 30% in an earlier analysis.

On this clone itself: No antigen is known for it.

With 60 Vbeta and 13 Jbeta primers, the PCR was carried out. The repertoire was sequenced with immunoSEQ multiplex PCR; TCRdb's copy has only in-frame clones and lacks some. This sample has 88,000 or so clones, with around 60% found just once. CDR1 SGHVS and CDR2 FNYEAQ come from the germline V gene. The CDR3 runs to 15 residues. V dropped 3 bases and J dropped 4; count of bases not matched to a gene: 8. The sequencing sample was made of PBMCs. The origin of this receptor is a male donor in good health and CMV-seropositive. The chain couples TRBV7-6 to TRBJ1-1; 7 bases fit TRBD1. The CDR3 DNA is TGTGCCAGCAGCTTTGGGGCAGGACAGGCCACTGAAGCTTTCTTT. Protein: CASSFGAGQATEAFF.